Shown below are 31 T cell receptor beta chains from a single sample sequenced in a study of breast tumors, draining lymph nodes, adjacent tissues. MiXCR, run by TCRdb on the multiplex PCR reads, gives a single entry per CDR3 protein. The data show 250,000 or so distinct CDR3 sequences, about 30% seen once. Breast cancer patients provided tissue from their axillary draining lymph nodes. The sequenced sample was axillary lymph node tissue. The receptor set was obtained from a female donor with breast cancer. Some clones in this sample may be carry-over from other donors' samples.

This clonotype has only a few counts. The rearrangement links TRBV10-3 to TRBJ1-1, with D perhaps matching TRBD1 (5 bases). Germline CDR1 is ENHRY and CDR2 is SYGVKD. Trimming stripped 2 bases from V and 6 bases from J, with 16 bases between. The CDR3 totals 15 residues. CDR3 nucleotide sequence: TGTGCCATCAGTGAGCCCGGGCGGGGCGGCGCTGAAGCTTTCTTT. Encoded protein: CAISEPGRGGAEAFF.

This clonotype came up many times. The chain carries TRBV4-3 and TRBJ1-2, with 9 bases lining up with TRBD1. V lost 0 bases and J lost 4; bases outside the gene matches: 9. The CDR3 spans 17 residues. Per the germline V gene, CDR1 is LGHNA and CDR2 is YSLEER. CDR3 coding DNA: TGCGCCAGCAGCCAAGAGTGGGGACAGGGATACTTCTATGGCTACACCTTC. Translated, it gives CASSQEWGQGYFYGYTF.

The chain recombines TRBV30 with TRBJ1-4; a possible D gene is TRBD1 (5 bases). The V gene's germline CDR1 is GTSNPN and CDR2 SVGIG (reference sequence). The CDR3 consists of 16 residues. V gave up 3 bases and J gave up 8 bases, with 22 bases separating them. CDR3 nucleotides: TGTGCCTGGAGCGCACCCCCTCTCGGGGCCCTAGAAAAACTGTTTTTT. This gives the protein CAWSAPPLGALEKLFF. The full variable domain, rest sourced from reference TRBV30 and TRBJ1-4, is SQTIHQWPATLVQPVGSPLSLECTVEGTSNPNLYWYRQAAGRGLQLLFYSVGIGQISSEVPQNLSASRPQDRQFILSSKKLLLSDSGFYLCAWSAPPLGALEKLFFGSGTQLSVL.

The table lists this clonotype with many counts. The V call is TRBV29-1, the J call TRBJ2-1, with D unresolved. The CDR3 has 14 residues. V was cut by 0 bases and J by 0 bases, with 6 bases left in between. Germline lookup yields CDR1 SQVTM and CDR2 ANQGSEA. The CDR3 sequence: CSVEDPSSYNEQFF. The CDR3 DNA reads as TGCAGCGTTGAAGATCCCAGCTCCTACAATGAGCAGTTCTTC.

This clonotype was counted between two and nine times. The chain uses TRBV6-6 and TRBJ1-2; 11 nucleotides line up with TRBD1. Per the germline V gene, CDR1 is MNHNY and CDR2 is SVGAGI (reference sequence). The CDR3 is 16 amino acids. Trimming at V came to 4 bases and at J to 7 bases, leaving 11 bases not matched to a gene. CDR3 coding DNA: TGTGCCAGCAGTTTTGGACAGGGGGCCTCACAACGTGGCTACACCTTC. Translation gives CASSFGQGASQRGYTF.

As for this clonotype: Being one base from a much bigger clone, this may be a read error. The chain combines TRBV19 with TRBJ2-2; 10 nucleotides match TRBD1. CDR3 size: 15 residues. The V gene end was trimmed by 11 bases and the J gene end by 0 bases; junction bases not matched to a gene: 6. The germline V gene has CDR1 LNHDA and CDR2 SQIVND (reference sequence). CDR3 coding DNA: TGTGCCTGTTTCGACAGGGGGCCGAACACCGGGGAGCTGTTTTTT. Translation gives CACFDRGPNTGELFF.

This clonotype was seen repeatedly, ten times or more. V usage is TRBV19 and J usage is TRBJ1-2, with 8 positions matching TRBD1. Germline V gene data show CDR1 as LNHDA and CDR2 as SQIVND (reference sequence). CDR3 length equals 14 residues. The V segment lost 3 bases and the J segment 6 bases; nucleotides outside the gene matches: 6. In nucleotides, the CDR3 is TGTGCCAGTAGTATTGGGCAGGGGGCGCATGGCTACACCTTC. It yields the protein CASSIGQGAHGYTF.

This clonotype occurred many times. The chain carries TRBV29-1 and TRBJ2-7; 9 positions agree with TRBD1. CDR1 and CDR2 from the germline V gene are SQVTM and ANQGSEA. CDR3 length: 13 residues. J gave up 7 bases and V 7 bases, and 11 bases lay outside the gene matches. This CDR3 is CSATGTGSWEQYF. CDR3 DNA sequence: TGCAGCGCCACCGGGACAGGGTCTTGGGAGCAGTACTTC.

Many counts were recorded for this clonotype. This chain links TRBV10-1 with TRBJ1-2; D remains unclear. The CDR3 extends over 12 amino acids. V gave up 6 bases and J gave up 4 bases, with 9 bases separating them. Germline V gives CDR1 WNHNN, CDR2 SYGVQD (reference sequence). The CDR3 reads CASSDTLYGYTF. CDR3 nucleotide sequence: TGCGCCAGCAGCGATACTCTCTATGGCTACACCTTC.

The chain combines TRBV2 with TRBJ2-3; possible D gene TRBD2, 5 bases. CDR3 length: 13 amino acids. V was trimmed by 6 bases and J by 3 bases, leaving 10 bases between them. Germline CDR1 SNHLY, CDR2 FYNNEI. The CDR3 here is CASRAGITDTQYF. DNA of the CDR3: TGTGCCAGCAGGGCGGGTATTACAGATACGCAGTATTTT.

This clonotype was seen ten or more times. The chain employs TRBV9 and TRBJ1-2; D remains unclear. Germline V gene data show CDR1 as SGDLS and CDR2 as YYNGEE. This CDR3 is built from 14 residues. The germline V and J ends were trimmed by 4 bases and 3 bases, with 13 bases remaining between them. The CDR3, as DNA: TGTGCCAGCAGCTTTAGGTCGGAGGACTATGGCTACACCTTC. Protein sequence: CASSFRSEDYGYTF. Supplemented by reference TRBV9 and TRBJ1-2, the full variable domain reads DSGVTQTPKHLITATGQRVTLRCSPRSGDLSVYWYQQSLDQGLQFLIQYYNGEERAKGNILERFSAQQFPDLHSELNLSSLELGDSALYFCASSFRSEDYGYTFGSGTRLTVV.

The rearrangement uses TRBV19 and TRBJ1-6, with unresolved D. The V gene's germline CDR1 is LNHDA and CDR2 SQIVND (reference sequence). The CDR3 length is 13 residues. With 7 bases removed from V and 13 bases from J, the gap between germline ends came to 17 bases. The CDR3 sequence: CASKGAYNFPLHF. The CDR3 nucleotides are TGTGCCAGTAAAGGCGCTTATAATTTCCCCCTCCACTTT.

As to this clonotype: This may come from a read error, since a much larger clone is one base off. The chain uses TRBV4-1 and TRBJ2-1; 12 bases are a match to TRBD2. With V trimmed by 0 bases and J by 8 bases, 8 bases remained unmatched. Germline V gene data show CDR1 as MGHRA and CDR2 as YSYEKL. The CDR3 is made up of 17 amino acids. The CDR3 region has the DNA TGCGCCAGCAGCCAAGATGGCGGGACTAGCGGGCACGATGAGCAGTTCTTC. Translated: CASSQDGGTSGHDEQFF.

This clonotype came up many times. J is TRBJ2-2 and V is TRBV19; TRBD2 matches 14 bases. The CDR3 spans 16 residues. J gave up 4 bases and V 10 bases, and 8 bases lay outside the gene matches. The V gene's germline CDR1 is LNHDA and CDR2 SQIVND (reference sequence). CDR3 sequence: CATRIGLAGGTGELFF. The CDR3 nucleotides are TGTGCCACCCGCATTGGACTAGCGGGAGGCACCGGGGAGCTGTTTTTT. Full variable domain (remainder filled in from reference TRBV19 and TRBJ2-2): DGGITQSPKYLFRKEGQNVTLSCEQNLNHDAMYWYRQDPGQGLRLIYYSQIVNDFQKGDIAEGYSVSREKKESFPLTVTSAQKNPTAFYLCATRIGLAGGTGELFFGEGSRLTVL.

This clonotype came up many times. CDR3 DNA: TGTGCCAGCCGGCCAGTAGCGGGAAGAGAGACCCAGTACTTC. It specifies CASRPVAGRETQYF. The chain uses TRBV7-2 and TRBJ2-5; 8 nucleotides match TRBD2. Germline V CDR1 and CDR2: SGHTA, FQGNSA. The CDR3 runs 14 residues. The V segment lost 8 bases and the J segment 4 bases; nucleotides outside the gene matches: 9.

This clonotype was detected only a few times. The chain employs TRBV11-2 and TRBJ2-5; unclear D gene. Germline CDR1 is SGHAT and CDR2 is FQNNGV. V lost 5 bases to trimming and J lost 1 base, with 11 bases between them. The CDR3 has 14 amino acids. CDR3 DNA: TGTGCCAGCAGCCCAAAGACTGCCCAAGAGACCCAGTACTTC. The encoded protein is CASSPKTAQETQYF.

The CDR3, as DNA: TGCAGTGCTAGAGATCGGCAGGCTCCGACCACCGGGGAGCTGTTTTTT. Protein sequence: CSARDRQAPTTGELFF. The rearrangement links TRBV20-1 to TRBJ2-2; D uncertain. V gave up 0 bases and J gave up 4 bases, with 15 bases separating them. Per the germline V gene, CDR1 is DFQATT and CDR2 is SNEGSKA (reference sequence). This CDR3 region has 16 residues.

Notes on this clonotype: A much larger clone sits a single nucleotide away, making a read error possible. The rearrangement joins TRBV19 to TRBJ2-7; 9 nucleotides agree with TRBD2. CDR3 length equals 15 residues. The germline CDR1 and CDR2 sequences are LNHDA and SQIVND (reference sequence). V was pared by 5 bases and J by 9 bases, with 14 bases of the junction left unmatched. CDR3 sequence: CASSDSGRGIGGQYF. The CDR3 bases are TGTGCCAGTAGTGATAGCGGGAGAGGGATCGGCGGGCAGTACTTC.

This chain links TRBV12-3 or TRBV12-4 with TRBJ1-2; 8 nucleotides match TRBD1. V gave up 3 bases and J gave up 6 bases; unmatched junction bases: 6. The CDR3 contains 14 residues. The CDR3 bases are TGTGCCAGCAGTTTTAACAGGGGGTCCGATGGCTACACCTTC. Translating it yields CASSFNRGSDGYTF.

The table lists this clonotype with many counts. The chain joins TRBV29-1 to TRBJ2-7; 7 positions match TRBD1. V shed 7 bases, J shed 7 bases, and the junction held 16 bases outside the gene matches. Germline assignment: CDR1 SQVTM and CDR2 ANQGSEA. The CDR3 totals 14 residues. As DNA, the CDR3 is TGCAGCGCAGGCAAACAGGGGCCCACTCGGGAGCAGTACTTC. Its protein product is CSAGKQGPTREQYF.

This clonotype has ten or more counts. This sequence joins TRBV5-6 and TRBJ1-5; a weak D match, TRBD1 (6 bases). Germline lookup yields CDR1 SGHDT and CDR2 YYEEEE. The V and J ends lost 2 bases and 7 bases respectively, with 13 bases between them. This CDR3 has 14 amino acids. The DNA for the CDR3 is TGTGCCAGCAGCTTCGGACAGAGAATGCAGCCCCAGCATTTT. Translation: CASSFGQRMQPQHF.

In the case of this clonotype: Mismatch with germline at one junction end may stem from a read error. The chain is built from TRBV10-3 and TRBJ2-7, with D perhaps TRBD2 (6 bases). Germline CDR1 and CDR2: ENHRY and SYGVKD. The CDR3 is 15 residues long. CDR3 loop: CASSITSRAYYEQYF. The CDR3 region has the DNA TGTGCCAGCAGTATCACTAGCAGAGCTTACTACGAGCAGTACTTC.

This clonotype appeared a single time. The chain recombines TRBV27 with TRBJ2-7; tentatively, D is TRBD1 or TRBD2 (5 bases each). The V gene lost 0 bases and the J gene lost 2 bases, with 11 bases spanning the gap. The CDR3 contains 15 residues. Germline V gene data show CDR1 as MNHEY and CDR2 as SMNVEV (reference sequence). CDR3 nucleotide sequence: TGTGCCAGCAGTTTATCGGGGGTCTATCCCTACGAGCAGTACTTC. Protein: CASSLSGVYPYEQYF.

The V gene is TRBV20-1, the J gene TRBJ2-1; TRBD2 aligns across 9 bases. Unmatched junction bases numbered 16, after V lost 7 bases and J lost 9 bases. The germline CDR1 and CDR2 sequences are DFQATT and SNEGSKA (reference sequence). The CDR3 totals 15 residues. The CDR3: CSVHLSGGGYPEQFF. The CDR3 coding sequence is TGCAGTGTCCATCTTAGCGGGGGAGGGTACCCTGAGCAGTTCTTC.

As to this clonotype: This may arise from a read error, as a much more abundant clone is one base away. The CDR3: CSARDGTRVARAHFSYNEQFF. CDR3 nucleotide sequence: TGCAGTGCTAGAGATGGAACCCGAGTGGCGCGCGCCCATTTCTCCTACAATGAGCAGTTCTTC. The chain employs TRBV20-1 and TRBJ2-1; D unresolved. Between the trimmed V and J ends, which lost 0 bases and 0 bases, there was a span of 27 bases. The CDR3 has 21 residues. Germline CDR1 reads DFQATT; CDR2 reads SNEGSKA (reference sequence).

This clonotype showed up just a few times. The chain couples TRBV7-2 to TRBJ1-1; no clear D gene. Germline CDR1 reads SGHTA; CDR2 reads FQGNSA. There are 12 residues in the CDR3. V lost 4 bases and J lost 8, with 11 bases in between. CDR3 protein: CASSSQAREAFF. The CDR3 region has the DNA TGTGCCAGCAGCTCGCAGGCTAGGGAAGCTTTCTTT.

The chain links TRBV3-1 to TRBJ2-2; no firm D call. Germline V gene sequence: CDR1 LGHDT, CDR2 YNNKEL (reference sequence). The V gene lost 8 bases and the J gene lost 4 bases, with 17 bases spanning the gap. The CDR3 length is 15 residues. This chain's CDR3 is CASHQARWGTGELFF. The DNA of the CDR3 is TGTGCCAGCCACCAAGCGAGATGGGGCACCGGGGAGCTGTTTTTT.

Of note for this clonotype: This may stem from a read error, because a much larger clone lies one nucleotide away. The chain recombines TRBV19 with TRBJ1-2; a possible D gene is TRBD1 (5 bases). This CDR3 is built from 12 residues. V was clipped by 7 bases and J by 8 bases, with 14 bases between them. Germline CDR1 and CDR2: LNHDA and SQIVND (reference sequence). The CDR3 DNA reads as TGTGCCAGTAACCCCGGGACCCTGGGCTACACCTTC. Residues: CASNPGTLGYTF. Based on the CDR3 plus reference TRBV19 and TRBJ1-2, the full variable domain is DGGITQSPKYLFRKEGQNVTLSCEQNLNHDAMYWYRQDPGQGLRLIYYSQIVNDFQKGDIAEGYSVSREKKESFPLTVTSAQKNPTAFYLCASNPGTLGYTFGSGTRLTVV.

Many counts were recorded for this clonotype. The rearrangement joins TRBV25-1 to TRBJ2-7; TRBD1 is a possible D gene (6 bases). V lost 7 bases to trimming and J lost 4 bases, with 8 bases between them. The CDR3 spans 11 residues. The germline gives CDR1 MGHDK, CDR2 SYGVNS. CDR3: CASKGVYEQYF. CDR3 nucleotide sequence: TGTGCCAGCAAGGGGGTTTACGAGCAGTACTTC.

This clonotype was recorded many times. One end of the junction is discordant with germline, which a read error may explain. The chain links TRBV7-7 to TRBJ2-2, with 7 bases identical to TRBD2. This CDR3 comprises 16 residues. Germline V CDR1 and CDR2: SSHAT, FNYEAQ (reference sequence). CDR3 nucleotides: TGTGCTAGCAGCCCAATTGGGGTAGCGGGCACCGGGGAGCTGTTTTTT. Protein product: CASSPIGVAGTGELFF.

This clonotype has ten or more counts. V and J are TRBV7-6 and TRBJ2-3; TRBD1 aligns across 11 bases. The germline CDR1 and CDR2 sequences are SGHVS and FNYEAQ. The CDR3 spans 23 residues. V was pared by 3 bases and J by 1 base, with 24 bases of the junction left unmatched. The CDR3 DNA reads TGTGCCAGCAGCTTGTATAATCCCCGACCCCCCGGACAGGGGGCATTTGGCACAGATACGCAGTATTTT. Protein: CASSLYNPRPPGQGAFGTDTQYF.